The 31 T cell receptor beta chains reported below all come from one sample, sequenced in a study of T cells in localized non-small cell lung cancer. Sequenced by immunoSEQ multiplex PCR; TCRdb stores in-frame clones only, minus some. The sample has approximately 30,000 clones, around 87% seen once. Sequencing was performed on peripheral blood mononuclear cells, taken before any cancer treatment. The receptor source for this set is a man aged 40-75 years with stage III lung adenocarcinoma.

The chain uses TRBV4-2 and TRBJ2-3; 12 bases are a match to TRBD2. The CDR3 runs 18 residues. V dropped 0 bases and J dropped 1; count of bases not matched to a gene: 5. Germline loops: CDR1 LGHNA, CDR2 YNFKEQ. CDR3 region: CASSQDIPSGGGTDTQYF. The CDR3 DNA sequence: TGTGCCAGCAGCCAAGATATACCTAGCGGGGGGGGCACAGATACGCAGTATTTT.

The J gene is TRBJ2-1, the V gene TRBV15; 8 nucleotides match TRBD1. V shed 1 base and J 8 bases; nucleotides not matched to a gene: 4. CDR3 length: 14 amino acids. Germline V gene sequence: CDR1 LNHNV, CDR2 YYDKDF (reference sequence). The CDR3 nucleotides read TGTGCCACCAGCAGAGGACAGGGGAGAGATGAGCAGTTCTTC. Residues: CATSRGQGRDEQFF.

CDR3 region: CASSSPGQWNTEAFF. The CDR3 region has the DNA TGTGCCAGCAGCTCTCCGGGACAGTGGAACACTGAAGCTTTCTTT. The J gene is TRBJ1-1, the V gene TRBV5-4; 7 bases fit TRBD1. From germline, CDR1 is SGHNT and CDR2 YYREEE (reference sequence). The CDR3 extends over 15 amino acids. The trim removed 3 bases at V and 1 base at J, leaving 6 bases unmatched.

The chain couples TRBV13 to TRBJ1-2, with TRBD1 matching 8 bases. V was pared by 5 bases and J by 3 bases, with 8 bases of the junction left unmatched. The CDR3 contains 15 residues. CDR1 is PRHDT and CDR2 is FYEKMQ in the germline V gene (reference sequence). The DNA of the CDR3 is TGTGCCAGCAGCCTATTGGACAGGGAGGACTATGGCTACACCTTC. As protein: CASSLLDREDYGYTF. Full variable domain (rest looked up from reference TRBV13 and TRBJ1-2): AAGVIQSPRHLIKEKRETATLKCYPIPRHDTVYWYQQGPGQDPQFLISFYEKMQSDKGSIPDRFSAQQFSDYHSELNMSSLELGDSALYFCASSLLDREDYGYTFGSGTRLTVV.

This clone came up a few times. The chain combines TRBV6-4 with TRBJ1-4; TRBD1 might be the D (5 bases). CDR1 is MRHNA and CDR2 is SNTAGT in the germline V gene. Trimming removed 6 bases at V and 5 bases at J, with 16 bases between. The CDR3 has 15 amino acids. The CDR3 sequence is CASRDTGLRNEKLFF. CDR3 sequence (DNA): TGTGCCAGCAGAGACACAGGCCTGCGGAATGAAAAACTGTTTTTT.

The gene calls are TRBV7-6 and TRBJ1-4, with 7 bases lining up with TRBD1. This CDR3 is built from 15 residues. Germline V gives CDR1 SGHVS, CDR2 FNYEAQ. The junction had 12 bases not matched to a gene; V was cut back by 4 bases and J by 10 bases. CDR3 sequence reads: CASSSETGNGVKLFF. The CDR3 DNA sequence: TGTGCCAGCAGCTCAGAGACAGGGAATGGGGTAAAACTGTTTTTT.

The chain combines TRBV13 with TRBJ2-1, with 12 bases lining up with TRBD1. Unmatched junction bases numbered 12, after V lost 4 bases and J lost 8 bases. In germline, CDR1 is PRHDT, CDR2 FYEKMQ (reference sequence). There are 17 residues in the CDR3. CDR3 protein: CASSYPGQGALKDEQFF. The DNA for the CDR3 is TGTGCCAGCAGCTACCCGGGACAGGGGGCTCTTAAGGATGAGCAGTTCTTC.

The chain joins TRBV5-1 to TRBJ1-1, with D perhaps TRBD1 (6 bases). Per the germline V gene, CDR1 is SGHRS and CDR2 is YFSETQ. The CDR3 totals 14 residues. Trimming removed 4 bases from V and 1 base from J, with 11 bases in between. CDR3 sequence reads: CASSATGWNTEAFF. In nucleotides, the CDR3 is TGCGCCAGCAGCGCAACAGGGTGGAACACTGAAGCTTTCTTT.

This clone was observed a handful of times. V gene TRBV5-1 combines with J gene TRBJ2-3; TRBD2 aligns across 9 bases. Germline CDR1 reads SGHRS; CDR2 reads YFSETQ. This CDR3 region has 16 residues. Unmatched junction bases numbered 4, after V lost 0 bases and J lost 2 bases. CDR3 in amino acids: CASSLVGGGATDTQYF. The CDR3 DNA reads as TGCGCCAGCAGCTTGGTGGGCGGGGGGGCCACAGATACGCAGTATTTT.

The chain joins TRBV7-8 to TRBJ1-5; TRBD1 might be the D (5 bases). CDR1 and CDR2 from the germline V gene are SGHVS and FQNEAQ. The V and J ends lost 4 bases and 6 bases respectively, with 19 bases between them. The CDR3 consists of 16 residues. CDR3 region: CASSSMWGGVVQPQHF. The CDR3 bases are TGTGCCAGCAGCTCCATGTGGGGGGGGGTAGTTCAGCCCCAGCATTTT. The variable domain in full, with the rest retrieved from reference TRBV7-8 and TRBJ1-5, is GAGVSQSPRYKVAKRGQDVALRCDPISGHVSLFWYQQALGQGPEFLTYFQNEAQLDKSGLPSDRFFAERPEGSVSTLKIQRTQQEDSAVYLCASSSMWGGVVQPQHFGDGTRLSIL.

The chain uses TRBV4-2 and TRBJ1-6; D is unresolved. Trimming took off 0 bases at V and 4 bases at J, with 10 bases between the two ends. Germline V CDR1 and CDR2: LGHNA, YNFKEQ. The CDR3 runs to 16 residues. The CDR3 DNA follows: TGTGCCAGCAGCCAAGATTCCTCCGGGTATAATTCACCCCTCCACTTT. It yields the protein CASSQDSSGYNSPLHF.

Here the CDR3 DNA reads TGTGCCAGCAGCCCACGGACTTATTTAGGAGAGCAGTACTTC. Translating gives CASSPRTYLGEQYF. The chain combines TRBV11-1 with TRBJ2-7; D is possibly TRBD2 (5 bases). The ends were cut back, 5 bases at V and 7 bases at J, with 18 bases in the middle. The germline CDR1 and CDR2 sequences are SGHAT and FQDESV (reference sequence). This CDR3 spans 14 amino acids. Together with reference TRBV11-1 and TRBJ2-7, the CDR3 gives the full variable domain: EAEVAQSPRYKITEKSQAVAFWCDPISGHATLYWYRQILGQGPELLVQFQDESVVDDSQLPKDRFSAERLKGVDSTLKIQPAELGDSAMYLCASSPRTYLGEQYFGPGTRLTVT.

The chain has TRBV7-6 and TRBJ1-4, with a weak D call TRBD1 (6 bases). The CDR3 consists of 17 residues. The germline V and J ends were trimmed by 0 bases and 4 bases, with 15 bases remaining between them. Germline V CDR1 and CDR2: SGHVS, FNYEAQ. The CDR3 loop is CASSLAGGGRFNEKLFF. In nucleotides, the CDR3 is TGTGCCAGCAGCTTAGCGGGCGGGGGCCGGTTTAATGAAAAACTGTTTTTT.

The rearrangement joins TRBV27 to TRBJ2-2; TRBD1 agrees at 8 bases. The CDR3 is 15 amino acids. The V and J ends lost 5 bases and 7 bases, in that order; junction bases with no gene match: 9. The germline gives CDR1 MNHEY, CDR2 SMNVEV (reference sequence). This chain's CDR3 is CASSAPPTGDGELFF. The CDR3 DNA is TGTGCCAGCAGTGCCCCCCCGACAGGGGACGGGGAGCTGTTTTTT.

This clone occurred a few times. This CDR3 reads CASTQGSYGYTF. CDR3 DNA sequence: TGTGCCAGCACCCAGGGAAGCTATGGCTACACCTTC. The V and J genes are TRBV6-5 and TRBJ1-2; D is perhaps TRBD1 (5 bases). The V and J ends lost 7 bases and 4 bases respectively, with 10 bases between them. Germline-derived CDR1 and CDR2 are MNHEY and SVGAGI. There are 12 residues in the CDR3.

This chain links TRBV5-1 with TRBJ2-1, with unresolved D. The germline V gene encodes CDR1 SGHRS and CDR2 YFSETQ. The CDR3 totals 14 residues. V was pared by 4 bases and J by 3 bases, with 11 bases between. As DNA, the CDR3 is TGCGCCAGCAGCATGACGAGAATCTACAATGAGCAGTTCTTC. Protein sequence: CASSMTRIYNEQFF.

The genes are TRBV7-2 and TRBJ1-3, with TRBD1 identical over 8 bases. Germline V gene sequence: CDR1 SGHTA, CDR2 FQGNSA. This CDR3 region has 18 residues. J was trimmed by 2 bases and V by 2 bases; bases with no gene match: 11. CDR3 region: CASSLSRDRSLAGNTIYF. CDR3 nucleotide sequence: TGTGCCAGCAGCTTATCCCGGGACAGGTCACTCGCTGGAAACACCATATATTTT. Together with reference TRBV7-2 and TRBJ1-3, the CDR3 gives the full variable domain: GAGVSQSPSNKVTEKGKDVELRCDPISGHTALYWYRQSLGQGLEFLIYFQGNSAPDKSGLPSDRFSAERTGGSVSTLTIQRTQQEDSAVYLCASSLSRDRSLAGNTIYFGEGSWLTVV.

The CDR3: CASSPGGTRVDNEQFF. The CDR3, as DNA: TGTGCCAGCTCACCAGGGGGAACTAGAGTTGACAATGAGCAGTTCTTC. This chain links TRBV18 with TRBJ2-1; D assignment may be TRBD1 or TRBD2 (5 bases each). There are 16 residues in the CDR3. Trimming cost V 2 bases and J 5 bases, with 16 bases left between them. CDR1 is KGHSH and CDR2 is LQKENI in the germline V gene.

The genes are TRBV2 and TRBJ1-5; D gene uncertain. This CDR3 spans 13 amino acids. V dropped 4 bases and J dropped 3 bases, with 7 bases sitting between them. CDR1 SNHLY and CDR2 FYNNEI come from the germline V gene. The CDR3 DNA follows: TGTGCCAGCAGTGGGTTGTACAATCAGCCCCAGCATTTT. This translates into CASSGLYNQPQHF.

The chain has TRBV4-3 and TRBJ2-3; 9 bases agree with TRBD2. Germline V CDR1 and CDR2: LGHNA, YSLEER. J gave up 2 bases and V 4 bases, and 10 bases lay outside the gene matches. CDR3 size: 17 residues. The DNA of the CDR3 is TGCGCCAGCAGCCGATCGACTAGCGGAGTACCCACAGATACGCAGTATTTT. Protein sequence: CASSRSTSGVPTDTQYF.

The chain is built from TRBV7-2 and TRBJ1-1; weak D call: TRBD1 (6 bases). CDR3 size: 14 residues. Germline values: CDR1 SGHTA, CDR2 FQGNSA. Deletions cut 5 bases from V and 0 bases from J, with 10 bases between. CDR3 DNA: TGTGCCAGCAGCACCGGACAGATGAACACTGAAGCTTTCTTT. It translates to CASSTGQMNTEAFF. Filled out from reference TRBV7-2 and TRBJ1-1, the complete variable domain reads GAGVSQSPSNKVTEKGKDVELRCDPISGHTALYWYRQSLGQGLEFLIYFQGNSAPDKSGLPSDRFSAERTGGSVSTLTIQRTQQEDSAVYLCASSTGQMNTEAFFGQGTRLTVV.

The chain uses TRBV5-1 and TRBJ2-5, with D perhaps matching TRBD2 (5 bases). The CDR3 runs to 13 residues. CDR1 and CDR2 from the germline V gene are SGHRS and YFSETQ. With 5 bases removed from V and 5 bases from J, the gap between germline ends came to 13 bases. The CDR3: CASRRPPGETQYF. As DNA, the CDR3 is TGCGCCAGCAGGAGGCCACCGGGGGAGACCCAGTACTTC.

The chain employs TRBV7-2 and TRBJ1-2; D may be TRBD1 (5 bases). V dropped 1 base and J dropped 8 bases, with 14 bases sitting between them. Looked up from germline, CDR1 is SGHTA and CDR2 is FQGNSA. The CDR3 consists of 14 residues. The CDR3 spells CASSLGTAGIGYTF. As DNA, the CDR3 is TGTGCCAGCAGCTTAGGAACGGCAGGGATAGGCTACACCTTC.

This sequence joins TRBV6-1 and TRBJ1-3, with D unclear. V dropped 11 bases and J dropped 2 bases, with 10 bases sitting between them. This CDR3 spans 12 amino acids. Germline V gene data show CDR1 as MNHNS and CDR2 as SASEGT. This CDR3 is CAGSGAGNTIYF. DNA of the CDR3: TGTGCCGGCTCCGGGGCTGGAAACACCATATATTTT.

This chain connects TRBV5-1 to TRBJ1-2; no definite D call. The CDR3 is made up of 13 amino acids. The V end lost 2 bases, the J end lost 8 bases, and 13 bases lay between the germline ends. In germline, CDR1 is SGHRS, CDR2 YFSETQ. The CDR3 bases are TGCGCCAGCAGCTTAGGCGATGGTTTGGGCTACACCTTC. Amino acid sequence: CASSLGDGLGYTF. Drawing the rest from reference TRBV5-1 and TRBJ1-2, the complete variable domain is KAGVTQTPRYLIKTRGQQVTLSCSPISGHRSVSWYQQTPGQGLQFLFEYFSETQRNKGNFPGRFSGRQFSNSRSEMNVSTLELGDSALYLCASSLGDGLGYTFGSGTRLTVV.

CDR3 nucleotides: TGTGCCTGGACGGGACTAGCGGGGGTATCGAACACCGGGGAGCTGTTTTTT. Translation: CAWTGLAGVSNTGELFF. The gene calls are TRBV30 and TRBJ2-2; 14 bases are shared with TRBD2. The CDR3 sequence is 17 residues long. Trimming removed 4 bases from V and 0 bases from J; junction bases left unmatched: 4. Germline values: CDR1 GTSNPN, CDR2 SVGIG (reference sequence).

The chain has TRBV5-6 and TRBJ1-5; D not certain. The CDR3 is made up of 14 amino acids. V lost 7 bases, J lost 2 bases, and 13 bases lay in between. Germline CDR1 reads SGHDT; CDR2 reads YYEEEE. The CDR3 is CASQLLEGNQPQHF. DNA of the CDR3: TGTGCCAGCCAGCTTCTGGAGGGCAATCAGCCCCAGCATTTT.

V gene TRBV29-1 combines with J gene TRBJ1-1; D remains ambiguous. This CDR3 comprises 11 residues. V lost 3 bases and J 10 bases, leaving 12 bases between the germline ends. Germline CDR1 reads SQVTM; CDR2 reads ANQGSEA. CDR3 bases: TGCAGCGTTGAGGGCCAGTTGGGAGCTTTCTTT. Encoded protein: CSVEGQLGAFF.

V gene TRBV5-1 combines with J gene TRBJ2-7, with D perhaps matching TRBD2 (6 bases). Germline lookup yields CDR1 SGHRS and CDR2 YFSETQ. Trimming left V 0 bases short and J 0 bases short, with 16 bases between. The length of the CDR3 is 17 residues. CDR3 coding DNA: TGCGCCAGCAGCTTGGGGCCGGCGGGGATTAGCTCCTACGAGCAGTACTTC. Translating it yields CASSLGPAGISSYEQYF.

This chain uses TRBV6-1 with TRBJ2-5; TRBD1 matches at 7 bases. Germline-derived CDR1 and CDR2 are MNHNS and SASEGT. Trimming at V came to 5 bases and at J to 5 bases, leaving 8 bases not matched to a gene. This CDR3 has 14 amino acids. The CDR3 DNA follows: TGTGCCAGCAGTCCACAGGGGTTTGGGGAGACCCAGTACTTC. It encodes CASSPQGFGETQYF.

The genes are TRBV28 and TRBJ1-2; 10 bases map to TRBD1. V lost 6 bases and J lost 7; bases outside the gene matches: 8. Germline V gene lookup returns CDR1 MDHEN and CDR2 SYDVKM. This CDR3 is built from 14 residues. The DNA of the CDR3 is TGTGCCAGCAGGGGCCCTGGACAGGGGGGTGGCTACACCTTC. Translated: CASRGPGQGGGYTF.